This paragraph reports one T cell receptor (beta chain). The length of the CDR3 is 15 residues. The entry originates in a study of blood T cell repertoires in COVID-19. Study summary: The United States, Italy and Spain were the sources of the acute and convalescent COVID-19 samples. PBMCs, B-cell-depleted T cells, or T cells provided the cDNA or gDNA that made up the material.

Only in-frame clones appear in the TCRdb table, and some are missing; sequencing was by immunoSEQ multiplex PCR. The sample includes around 65,000 clones, roughly 93% of them seen just once. The sequence was obtained from a human donor in a cohort sampled during active COVID-19. Specimen: peripheral blood. This rearrangement joins TRBV21-1 to TRBJ2-1; the DNA was not compared with TRBD2, the D call given in the table. TRBV21-1 is classified as a pseudogene. CDR3 nucleotides: TGTGCCAGCAGCAAAGGACTAGTGGACTACAATGAGCAGTTCTTC. It is translated as CASSKGLVDYNEQFF.